This section outlines one T cell receptor (beta chain) sequence together with its context. Its antigen is currently unknown. This sample was taken from a study of CD8+ T cells in alopecia areata. Study-wide results and caveats: Compared with normal scalp, lesional scalp had higher clonality and more expanded CD8+ clones. Patients displayed less clarity in TCR sharing than mice, a finding possibly related to HLA. Resident alphabeta T-cell populations of normal skin are likewise subject to sequencing in scalp samples.

cDNA prepared by RNA extraction and subsequent reverse transcription served as the template for sequencing. Here immunoSEQ multiplex PCR was the method, and the copy in TCRdb shows in-frame clones only, minus some. The data contain about 64,000 clones, roughly two fifths of them singletons. Sorted populations comprised CD4+ and CD8+ T cells obtained from PBMCs. Trimming shortened V by 5 bases and J by 0 bases, and 11 bases separated the two germline ends. CDR3 length equals 14 residues. Germline-derived CDR1 and CDR2 are SQVTM and ANQGSEA. The receptor was isolated from a human donor with alopecia areata. The chain is built from TRBV29-1 and TRBJ2-1; weak D call: TRBD2 (5 bases). The sample comprised NKG2D-low CD8+ T cells sorted from blood. CDR3 residues: CSVKDSSSYNEQFF. DNA of the CDR3: TGCAGCGTTAAGGACTCGAGCTCCTACAATGAGCAGTTCTTC.